This TCR beta chain was observed in a study of T-cell reconstitution after alpha-beta-depleted transplantation in children. The TCRbeta library incorporated unique molecular identifiers. MiXCR, applied by TCRdb to the PCR reads, yields one record per CDR3 protein. The table lists around 500,000 distinct CDR3 sequences, under 15% of them singletons. CDR1 and CDR2 from the germline V gene are SGHNT and YYREEE (reference sequence). V gave up 0 bases and J gave up 4 bases; unmatched junction bases: 6. The CDR3 totals 15 residues. The V and J genes are TRBV5-4 and TRBJ1-2; 7 positions agree with TRBD1. The sequencing here drew on PBMCs from the stem cell graft donor, taken from the stem cell graft. The origin of this receptor is a human donor who donated a stem cell graft to a child with combined immunodeficiency. CDR3 DNA: TGTGCCAGCAGCTTGGTAGGGGGCGATTTCTATGGCTACACCTTC. It specifies CASSLVGGDFYGYTF.